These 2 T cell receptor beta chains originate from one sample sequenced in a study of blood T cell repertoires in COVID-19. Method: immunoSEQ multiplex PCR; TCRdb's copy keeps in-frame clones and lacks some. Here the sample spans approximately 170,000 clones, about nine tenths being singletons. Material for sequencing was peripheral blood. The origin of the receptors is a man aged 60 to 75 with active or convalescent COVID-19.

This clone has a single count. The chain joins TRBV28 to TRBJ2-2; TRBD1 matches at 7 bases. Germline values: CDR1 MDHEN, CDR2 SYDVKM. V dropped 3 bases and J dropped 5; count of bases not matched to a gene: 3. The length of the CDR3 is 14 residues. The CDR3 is CASSLGQPTGELFF. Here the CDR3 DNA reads TGTGCCAGCAGTTTGGGACAGCCGACCGGGGAGCTGTTTTTT.

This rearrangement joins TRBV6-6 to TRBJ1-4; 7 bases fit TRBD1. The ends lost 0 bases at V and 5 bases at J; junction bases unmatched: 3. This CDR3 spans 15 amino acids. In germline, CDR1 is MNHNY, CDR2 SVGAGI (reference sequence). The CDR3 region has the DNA TGTGCCAGCAGTTACTCGGGACAGCCAAATGAAAAACTGTTTTTT. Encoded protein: CASSYSGQPNEKLFF.